This record looks at one T cell receptor (beta chain) sequence and its context. The CDR3 totals 16 residues. V lost 1 base, J lost 1 base, and 5 bases stayed unmatched. Germline-derived CDR1 and CDR2 are SGHRS and YFSETQ. Assay: immunoSEQ multiplex PCR; the TCRdb copy retains only in-frame clones and omits some. The table includes some 120,000 clones, about 84% detected once. The data belong to a study of blood T cell repertoires in COVID-19. The TCR was taken from a man aged 55 to 69 with acute or convalescent COVID-19. The sample comprised peripheral blood. V usage is TRBV5-1 and J usage is TRBJ1-1; 9 positions agree with TRBD1. The CDR3 DNA sequence: TGCGCCAGCAGCTTGCCCTGGGACAGGGCGAACACTGAAGCTTTCTTT. Translation gives CASSLPWDRANTEAFF.